This T cell receptor (beta chain) stems from a study of T cell responses to AZD1222 COVID-19 vaccine. Study results and limitations: Seropositive at baseline were only six AZD1222 recipients. A mostly white British donor set with more females was recruited, and clonal diversity was possibly underestimated. Repertoires were sampled only after the peak T cell response.

Germline lookup yields CDR1 SGHVS and CDR2 FQNEAQ. Trimming cost V 1 base and J 9 bases, with 9 bases left between them. The CDR3 loop spans 12 amino acids. To note about this clone: No antigen is known for it.

Generated by immunoSEQ multiplex PCR, the TCRdb table keeps only in-frame clones and is missing some. The sample includes about 76,000 clones, more than 60% of them seen just once. The chain combines TRBV7-8 with TRBJ2-5; possible D gene TRBD2, 6 bases. Sequenced here: peripheral blood, sampled 28 days after the second dose of the MenACWY control vaccine. The sequence was obtained from an adult who received the MenACWY meningococcal vaccine as a control. CDR3 in amino acids: CASSLGREAQYF. In nucleotides, the CDR3 is TGTGCCAGCAGCTTAGGCAGGGAGGCCCAGTACTTC.